This T cell receptor beta chain was profiled in a study of cytomegalovirus exposure and HLA in healthy donors. The PCR had 60 Vbeta and 13 Jbeta primers. Some clones are missing from TCRdb's copy, which holds only in-frame ones; the method was immunoSEQ multiplex PCR. The sample contains around 200,000 clones, 60% to 85% of which appear only once. The donors (healthy individuals) were bone marrow donors. CDR3 length: 14 residues. V shed 5 bases, J shed 3 bases, and the junction held 5 bases outside the gene matches. Per the germline V gene, CDR1 is ENHRY and CDR2 is SYGVKD. Sample: PBMCs. The chain joins TRBV10-3 to TRBJ2-7; 9 bases match TRBD1. The receptor was isolated from a man between 35 and 55 years old in good health and CMV-seronegative. The CDR3 reads CAISKTGGSYEQYF. The CDR3 DNA follows: TGTGCCATCAGTAAGACAGGGGGGAGCTACGAGCAGTACTTC.